This is a list of T cell receptor beta chains from one sample in a study of blood T cells in healthy people across ages. MiXCR was run by TCRdb on the 5' RACE reads, yielding one entry per CDR3 protein. The sample lists 1.5 million to 2 million distinct CDR3 sequences, around 40% seen once, with 20% to 25% in the top ten. The specimen sequenced was blood. Source of these receptors: a human donor in good health. CDR3s include the opening cysteine and the closing phenylalanine or tryptophan. D genes are given only for firm matches. A clone size is listed for some rows: how often the clone was seen (once, few, many), or a class if it is expanded.

D gene: NA
clone size: NA
J gene: TRBJ2-2
V gene: TRBV12-3/TRBV12-4
CDR3 protein: CACSPLQGGELFF
CDR3 DNA: TGTGCCTGCAGTCCGTTACAGGGAGGGGAGCTGTTTTTT

D gene: TRBD2
clone size: few
J gene: TRBJ2-5
V gene: TRBV10-3
CDR3 protein: CAISEGTSGEQETQYF
CDR3 DNA: TGTGCCATCAGTGAGGGGACTAGCGGGGAACAAGAGACCCAGTACTTC

D gene: NA
clone size: NA
J gene: TRBJ1-5
V gene: TRBV27
CDR3 protein: CASSEEGGGLKQPQHF
CDR3 DNA: TGTGCCAGCAGTGAAGAAGGGGGGGGCCTAAAACAGCCCCAGCATTTT

D gene: NA
clone size: NA
J gene: TRBJ2-1
V gene: TRBV11-2
CDR3 protein: CASSLVSANEQFF
CDR3 DNA: TGTGCCAGCAGCTTAGTCTCGGCCAATGAGCAGTTCTTC

D gene: NA
clone size: NA
J gene: TRBJ2-3
V gene: TRBV12-3/TRBV12-4
CDR3 protein: CASSFPTGGTDTEYF
CDR3 DNA: TGTGCCAGCAGTTTCCCGACAGGAGGCACAGATACGGAGTATTTT

D gene: NA
clone size: NA
J gene: TRBJ1-1
V gene: TRBV29-1
CDR3 protein: CSVEWQGNTEAFF
CDR3 DNA: TGCAGCGTTGAGTGGCAGGGGAACACTGAAGCTTTCTTT

D gene: NA
clone size: few
J gene: TRBJ1-4
V gene: TRBV4-1
CDR3 protein: CASSQIWGGVTNEKLFF
CDR3 DNA: TGCGCCAGCAGCCAGATCTGGGGGGGGGTCACTAATGAAAAACTGTTTTTT

D gene: NA
clone size: NA
J gene: TRBJ2-1
V gene: TRBV20-1
CDR3 protein: CSAGSTVSSYNEQFF
CDR3 DNA: TGCAGTGCTGGGTCGACCGTGAGCTCCTACAATGAGCAGTTCTTC

D gene: NA
clone size: few
J gene: TRBJ2-7
V gene: TRBV3-1
CDR3 protein: CASSQDVAAGYEQYF
CDR3 DNA: TGTGCCAGCAGCCAAGACGTCGCGGCGGGCTACGAGCAGTACTTC

D gene: NA
clone size: NA
J gene: TRBJ2-3
V gene: TRBV5-6
CDR3 protein: CASSSARGRNTQYF
CDR3 DNA: TGTGCCAGCAGCTCGGCACGCGGACGAAATACGCAGTATTTT

D gene: NA
clone size: NA
J gene: TRBJ2-2
V gene: TRBV18
CDR3 protein: CASSPDRLLFTGELFF
CDR3 DNA: TGTGCCAGCTCGCCCGACAGACTATTATTCACCGGGGAGCTGTTTTTT

D gene: NA
clone size: once
J gene: TRBJ1-6
V gene: TRBV7-6
CDR3 protein: CASSLLQGRGSPLHF
CDR3 DNA: TGTGCCAGCAGCCTCCTACAGGGACGGGGTTCACCCCTCCACTTT

D gene: NA
clone size: NA
J gene: TRBJ1-2
V gene: TRBV28
CDR3 protein: CASSLYDGVSYGYTF
CDR3 DNA: TGTGCCAGCAGTTTATACGATGGGGTGAGCTATGGCTACACCTTC

D gene: NA
clone size: NA
J gene: TRBJ2-3
V gene: TRBV7-2
CDR3 protein: CASSLSSRGTSTDTQYF
CDR3 DNA: TGTGCCAGCAGCTTAAGTAGCAGGGGGACTAGCACAGATACGCAGTATTTT

D gene: NA
clone size: NA
J gene: TRBJ2-7
V gene: TRBV6-5
CDR3 protein: CASSYTRLSLGRNPYEQYF
CDR3 DNA: TGTGCCAGCAGTTACACCCGGCTCTCCTTAGGTCGTAACCCCTACGAGCAGTACTTC

D gene: NA
clone size: few
J gene: TRBJ2-7
V gene: TRBV29-1
CDR3 protein: CSVSRRNRDFYEQYF
CDR3 DNA: TGCAGCGTCTCTAGACGGAACCGGGACTTCTACGAGCAGTACTTC

D gene: TRBD1
clone size: many
J gene: TRBJ2-4
V gene: TRBV29-1
CDR3 protein: CSVVRRGTGNIQYF
CDR3 DNA: TGCAGCGTTGTAAGGCGCGGGACAGGGAACATTCAGTACTTC

D gene: NA
clone size: NA
J gene: TRBJ1-2
V gene: TRBV20-1
CDR3 protein: CSASQGGFYGYTF
CDR3 DNA: TGCAGTGCATCCCAAGGGGGTTTCTATGGCTACACCTTC

D gene: NA
clone size: NA
J gene: TRBJ1-2
V gene: TRBV7-9
CDR3 protein: CASSFGTFIGYTF
CDR3 DNA: TGTGCCAGCAGCTTCGGGACCTTCATTGGCTACACCTTC

D gene: NA
clone size: NA
J gene: TRBJ2-3
V gene: TRBV5-6
CDR3 protein: CASSGGHGTDTQYF
CDR3 DNA: TGTGCCAGCAGCGGCGGACATGGCACAGATACGCAGTATTTT

D gene: TRBD2
clone size: NA
J gene: TRBJ2-3
V gene: TRBV9
CDR3 protein: CASSVEGRGAADTQYF
CDR3 DNA: TGTGCCAGCAGCGTAGAGGGGCGGGGGGCTGCAGATACGCAGTATTTT

D gene: TRBD2
clone size: few
J gene: TRBJ2-1
V gene: TRBV20-1
CDR3 protein: CSARDPLAGVTYNEQFF
CDR3 DNA: TGCAGTGCTAGAGACCCACTAGCGGGGGTGACGTACAATGAGCAGTTCTTC

D gene: NA
clone size: NA
J gene: TRBJ1-2
V gene: TRBV12-3/TRBV12-4
CDR3 protein: CASRLRDSYGYTF
CDR3 DNA: TGTGCCAGCAGACTACGGGACTCCTATGGCTACACCTTC

D gene: TRBD2
clone size: NA
J gene: TRBJ2-7
V gene: TRBV20-1
CDR3 protein: CSASSPGLAGSSYNEQYF
CDR3 DNA: TGCAGTGCTAGTTCGCCGGGACTAGCGGGGAGCTCCTACAATGAGCAGTACTTC

D gene: NA
clone size: few
J gene: TRBJ1-1
V gene: TRBV5-1
CDR3 protein: CASSLSTGLGTEAFF
CDR3 DNA: TGCGCCAGCAGCCTTTCGACAGGATTGGGCACTGAAGCTTTCTTT

D gene: NA
clone size: few
J gene: TRBJ2-3
V gene: TRBV20-1
CDR3 protein: CSASLGGDTQYF
CDR3 DNA: TGCAGTGCTAGCCTAGGGGGAGATACGCAGTATTTT

D gene: NA
clone size: NA
J gene: TRBJ1-5
V gene: TRBV7-2
CDR3 protein: CASSLEPDQPQHF
CDR3 DNA: TGTGCCAGCAGCTTAGAGCCCGATCAGCCCCAGCATTTT

D gene: NA
clone size: NA
J gene: TRBJ2-7
V gene: TRBV5-1
CDR3 protein: CASSLGVTPTYEQYF
CDR3 DNA: TGCGCCAGCAGCTTAGGGGTCACACCCACCTACGAGCAGTACTTC

D gene: TRBD2
clone size: few
J gene: TRBJ2-3
V gene: TRBV15
CDR3 protein: CATSRVPGLATDTQYF
CDR3 DNA: TGTGCCACCAGCAGAGTCCCGGGACTAGCGACAGATACGCAGTATTTT

D gene: NA
clone size: few
J gene: TRBJ1-6
V gene: TRBV14
CDR3 protein: CASRTAYNSPLHF
CDR3 DNA: TGTGCCAGCAGAACAGCGTATAATTCACCCCTCCACTTT

D gene: NA
clone size: few
J gene: TRBJ1-5
V gene: TRBV12-3/TRBV12-4
CDR3 protein: CASSLSYSGGQPQHF
CDR3 DNA: TGTGCCAGCAGTTTATCATACAGCGGAGGACAGCCCCAGCATTTT

D gene: TRBD1
clone size: few
J gene: TRBJ1-2
V gene: TRBV29-1
CDR3 protein: CSGRQGRDGYTF
CDR3 DNA: TGCAGCGGTCGACAGGGCCGGGATGGCTACACCTTC

D gene: NA
clone size: NA
J gene: TRBJ1-2
V gene: TRBV24-1
CDR3 protein: CATSDLWGAGGYTF
CDR3 DNA: TGTGCCACCAGTGATTTGTGGGGGGCTGGCGGCTACACCTTC

D gene: NA
clone size: NA
J gene: TRBJ2-5
V gene: TRBV7-2
CDR3 protein: CASSLPGAVRETQYF
CDR3 DNA: TGTGCCAGCAGCTTGCCGGGCGCGGTCCGGGAGACCCAGTACTTC

D gene: TRBD2
clone size: few
J gene: TRBJ2-7
V gene: TRBV28
CDR3 protein: CASSTAGDYEQYF
CDR3 DNA: TGTGCCAGCAGTACAGCGGGAGATTACGAGCAGTACTTC

D gene: TRBD1
clone size: NA
J gene: TRBJ1-4
V gene: TRBV11-3
CDR3 protein: CASSLDGQGVNEKLFF
CDR3 DNA: TGTGCCAGCAGCTTAGACGGACAGGGAGTTAATGAAAAACTGTTTTTT

D gene: NA
clone size: NA
J gene: TRBJ1-1
V gene: TRBV6-6
CDR3 protein: CASSYMDTEAFF
CDR3 DNA: TGTGCCAGCAGTTACATGGACACTGAAGCTTTCTTT

D gene: NA
clone size: NA
J gene: TRBJ2-7
V gene: TRBV27
CDR3 protein: CASSWAKRDEQYF
CDR3 DNA: TGTGCCAGCAGTTGGGCAAAAAGGGACGAGCAGTACTTC

D gene: NA
clone size: NA
J gene: TRBJ2-1
V gene: TRBV28
CDR3 protein: CASIQVRTEQFF
CDR3 DNA: TGTGCCAGCATTCAAGTGCGTACTGAGCAGTTCTTC

D gene: TRBD1
clone size: few
J gene: TRBJ2-7
V gene: TRBV6-6
CDR3 protein: CASSYIGDRDYEQYF
CDR3 DNA: TGTGCCAGCAGTTATATCGGGGACAGGGACTACGAGCAGTACTTC

D gene: TRBD2
clone size: NA
J gene: TRBJ2-3
V gene: TRBV5-1
CDR3 protein: CASSLDLSGESTDTQYF
CDR3 DNA: TGCGCCAGCAGCTTGGATCTCAGCGGGGAGAGCACAGATACGCAGTATTTT

D gene: NA
clone size: NA
J gene: TRBJ1-4
V gene: TRBV7-2
CDR3 protein: CASSLVYGGAPPNEKLFF
CDR3 DNA: TGTGCCAGCAGCTTAGTTTACGGGGGGGCGCCCCCTAATGAAAAACTGTTTTTT

D gene: NA
clone size: NA
J gene: TRBJ1-1
V gene: TRBV7-2
CDR3 protein: CASRTVRSTEAFF
CDR3 DNA: TGTGCCAGCAGAACAGTGAGGAGCACTGAAGCTTTCTTT

D gene: NA
clone size: many
J gene: TRBJ2-5
V gene: TRBV5-1
CDR3 protein: CASSIGPSLGETQYF
CDR3 DNA: TGCGCCAGCAGCATCGGACCTAGCCTGGGTGAAACCCAGTACTTC

D gene: NA
clone size: NA
J gene: TRBJ2-2
V gene: TRBV6-5
CDR3 protein: CASSYSTVFTGELFF
CDR3 DNA: TGTGCCAGCAGTTACTCGACGGTCTTCACCGGGGAGCTGTTTTTT